The T cell receptor (beta chain) described here comes from a study of identical twins. Study-level findings and limits: Conclusions were drawn cross-sectionally by statistical analysis, without following the same donors. Partly confounded zero-insertion analyses could result from invariant MAIT and iNKT cells. Excess sharing by twins proved weaker in beta out-of-frame sequences. Those out-of-frame alpha sequences shared by twins showed an excess of low generation probability.

TCRdb processed the 5' RACE reads anew with MiXCR; each CDR3 protein has one entry. The data contain 1.5 million to 2 million distinct CDR3 sequences, under 35% of them singletons. Germline V CDR1 and CDR2: WSHSY, SAAADI. Trimming removed 4 bases at V and 4 bases at J, with 11 bases between. The CDR3 contains 15 residues. A note on this clonotype: Its antigen is as yet unknown.

J is TRBJ1-6 and V is TRBV10-2; D call uncertain. The sequenced sample consisted of cord blood. This receptor was obtained from a newborn girl in good health. The CDR3 region is CASSGSYIYNSPLHF. In nucleotides, the CDR3 is TGCGCCAGCAGTGGAAGTTACATTTATAATTCACCCCTCCACTTT.